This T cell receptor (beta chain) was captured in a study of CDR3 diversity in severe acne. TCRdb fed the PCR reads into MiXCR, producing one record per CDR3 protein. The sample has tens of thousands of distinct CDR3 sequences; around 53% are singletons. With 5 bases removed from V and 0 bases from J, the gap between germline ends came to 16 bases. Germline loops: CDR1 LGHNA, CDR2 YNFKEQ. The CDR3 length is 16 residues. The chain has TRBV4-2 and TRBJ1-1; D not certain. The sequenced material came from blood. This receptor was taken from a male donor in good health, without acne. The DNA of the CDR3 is TGTGCCAGCAGCTCCCGTCTTCAACCTGTGAACACTGAAGCTTTCTTT. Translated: CASSSRLQPVNTEAFF.